This entry concerns a single T cell receptor (beta chain). The sample is drawn from a study of STAT5B mutations in CD4+ large granular lymphocyte leukemia. The CDR3 sequence is 15 residues long. V was cut by 6 bases and J by 3 bases, with 17 bases left in between. Germline-derived CDR1 and CDR2 are MDHEN and SYDVKM. The assay was run at survey level. Sequenced by immunoSEQ multiplex PCR; TCRdb stores in-frame clones only, minus some. The table shows 40,000 to 50,000 clones, with around 81% occurring only once. The V and J genes are TRBV28 and TRBJ1-1; D is possibly TRBD1 (6 bases). This receptor was identified in a human donor in good health. Sequencing was performed on CD4+ T cells from blood buffy coats. CDR3 residues: CASSTAGVLDTEAFF. CDR3 coding DNA: TGTGCCAGCAGCACGGCAGGGGTATTGGACACTGAAGCTTTCTTT. The full variable domain, with the rest looked up from reference TRBV28 and TRBJ1-1, is DVKVTQSSRYLVKRTGEKVFLECVQDMDHENMFWYRQDPGLGLRLIYFSYDVKMKEKGDIPEGYSVSREKKERFSLILESASTNQTSMYLCASSTAGVLDTEAFFGQGTRLTVV.